This T cell receptor beta chain stems from a study of OX40 agonist ivuxolimab in advanced cancers. Study as a whole: Patients took ivuxolimab, an agonistic anti-OX40 (CD134) antibody.

TCRdb's table, derived via immunoSEQ multiplex PCR, lists solely in-frame clones and lacks some. The top ten clones hold under 3.5% of a sample with 70,000 or so clones, around 90% of them seen once. The V gene end was trimmed by 6 bases and the J gene end by 2 bases; junction bases not matched to a gene: 4. Germline V gene sequence: CDR1 MDHEN, CDR2 SYDVKM. This CDR3 contains 14 residues. This chain uses TRBV28 with TRBJ1-2; the match to TRBD1 covers 9 bases. This material consisted of CD4+ or CD8+ T cells sorted from blood, taken in a trial of the OX40 agonist ivuxolimab. This sequence was found in an adult with an advanced solid tumor such as melanoma, head and neck, liver or kidney cancer. The CDR3 bases are TGTGCCAGCAGGCGACAGGGGGTGAACTATGGCTACACCTTC. It translates to CASRRQGVNYGYTF.